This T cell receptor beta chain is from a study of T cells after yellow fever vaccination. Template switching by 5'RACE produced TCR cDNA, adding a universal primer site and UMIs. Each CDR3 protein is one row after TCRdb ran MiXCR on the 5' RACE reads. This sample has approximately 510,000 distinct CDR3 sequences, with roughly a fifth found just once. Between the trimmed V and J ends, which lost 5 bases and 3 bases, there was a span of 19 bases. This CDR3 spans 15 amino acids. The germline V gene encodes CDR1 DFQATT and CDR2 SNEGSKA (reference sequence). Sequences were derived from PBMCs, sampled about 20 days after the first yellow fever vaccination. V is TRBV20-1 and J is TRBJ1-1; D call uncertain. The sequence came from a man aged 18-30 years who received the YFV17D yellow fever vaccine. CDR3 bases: TGCAGTGCTGTTAGAGAGGCACATCCGGACACTGAAGCTTTCTTT. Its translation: CSAVREAHPDTEAFF.